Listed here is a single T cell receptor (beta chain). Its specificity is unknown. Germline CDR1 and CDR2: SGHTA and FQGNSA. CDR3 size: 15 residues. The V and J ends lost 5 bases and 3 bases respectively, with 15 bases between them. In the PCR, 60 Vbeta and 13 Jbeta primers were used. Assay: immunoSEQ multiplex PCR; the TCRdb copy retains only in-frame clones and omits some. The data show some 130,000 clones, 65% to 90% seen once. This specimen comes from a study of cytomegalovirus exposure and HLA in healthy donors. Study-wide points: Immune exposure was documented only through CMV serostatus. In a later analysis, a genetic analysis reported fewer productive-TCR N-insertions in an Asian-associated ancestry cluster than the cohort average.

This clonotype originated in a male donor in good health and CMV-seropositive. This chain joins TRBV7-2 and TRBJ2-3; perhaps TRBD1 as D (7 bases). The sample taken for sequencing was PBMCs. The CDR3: CASSTQGRGTDTQYF. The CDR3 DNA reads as TGTGCCAGCAGCACACAGGGGCGGGGAACAGATACGCAGTATTTT.